These T cell receptor beta chains were read from a single sample in a study of neoadjuvant nivolumab and ipilimumab in lung cancer. Here immunoSEQ multiplex PCR was the method, and the copy in TCRdb shows in-frame clones only, minus some. This sample has 24,000 or so clones, with around 80% found just once. Here the sequenced sample was peripheral blood, taken before neoadjuvant nivolumab, alone or with ipilimumab. These receptors originate from an adult with non-small cell lung cancer. CDR3s leave out the opening cysteine and the closing phenylalanine or tryptophan.

V gene	CDR3 length	J gene	CDR3 protein
TRBV6-7	12	TRBJ1-5	ASTLAADNQPQH
TRBV15	11	TRBJ2-7	ATTTDYTYEQY
TRBV18	13	TRBJ2-1	ASSPARGSWGEQF
TRBV28	10	TRBJ1-5	ASSLSRQPQH
TRBV10-3	11	TRBJ1-6	AITQKMESPLH
TRBV4-3	13	TRBJ2-4	ASSQRQGAENIQY
TRBV14	10	TRBJ2-7	ASSQVSYEKY
TRBV5-4	13	TRBJ2-3	ASSAGLGGMDTQY
TRBV7-9	10	TRBJ2-1	ASSLFNNEQF
TRBV4-2	12	TRBJ1-1	ASSQPDRGPEAF
TRBV9	15	TRBJ1-3	ASSVEPQGISGNTIY
TRBV4-3	13	TRBJ2-7	ASSPVRGPSYEQY
TRBV6-1	14	TRBJ1-3	ASSEDISSSGNTIY
TRBV2	16	TRBJ2-1	ASSEALGQFLGYNEQF
TRBV7-2	12	TRBJ2-7	ASSSVQGAYEQY
TRBV4-1	12	TRBJ1-2	ASSPNLVNYGYT
TRBV29-1	11	TRBJ2-1	SASAAGQGGQF
TRBV9	14	TRBJ2-2	ASSVGGGGEPGELF
TRBV19	13	TRBJ2-7	ASSTGTGGSSEQY
TRBV29-1	10	TRBJ1-2	SVEGESYGYT
TRBV7-8	13	TRBJ1-3	ASSLEGSSGNTIY
TRBV14	12	TRBJ1-1	ASSQEEGGRRAF
TRBV11-2	15	TRBJ1-6	ASSFMGGPSGNSPLH
TRBV5-1	12	TRBJ1-6	ASSPGAGNSPLH
TRBV2	10	TRBJ2-7	ASQRTAEGED
TRBV5-5	13	TRBJ2-7	ASSQRDRYSYEQY
TRBV5-6	10	TRBJ1-1	ASSFWEGGAF
TRBV5-1	13	TRBJ2-5	ASSLGAGGTETQY
TRBV29-1	10	TRBJ2-1	SVVVGYNEQF
TRBV5-8	12	TRBJ1-4	ASSPGRINEKLF
TRBV2	13	TRBJ1-2	ASGKTRQMGYGYT
TRBV18	13	TRBJ2-7	ASSPIGVTSYEQY
TRBV19	11	TRBJ2-5	ASSIDTRETQY
TRBV5-1	13	TRBJ1-2	ASSPLLQGRGGYT
TRBV7-9	14	TRBJ2-7	ASSLGALQGAGEQY
TRBV6-1	12	TRBJ2-7	ASSRTGITYEQY
TRBV5-4	15	TRBJ2-5	ASSLEGRGPYQETQY
TRBV19	11	TRBJ1-6	ASTGRNNSPLH
TRBV11-2	14	TRBJ2-5	ASSLTGGAFEETQY
TRBV6-1	10	TRBJ2-7	ASTQEGYEQY
TRBV5-5	11	TRBJ1-4	ASSFLSDEKLF
TRBV2	14	TRBJ2-3	ASIRRDRGTTDTQY
TRBV10-3	12	TRBJ2-2	AISGGANTGELF
TRBV11-2	13	TRBJ1-2	ASSSIGTAGYGYT